The entry below gives a single T cell receptor (beta chain) sequence along with its context. Profiled with immunoSEQ multiplex PCR; TCRdb holds only in-frame clones, not every one. Here the sample spans some 150,000 clones, roughly 90% being singletons. The germline V and J ends were trimmed by 5 bases and 3 bases, with 11 bases remaining between them. Germline lookup yields CDR1 LNHDA and CDR2 SQIVND (reference sequence). The CDR3 totals 14 residues. The data originate from a study of T cell responses to AZD1222 COVID-19 vaccine. This TCR came from an adult in good health. The chain recombines TRBV19 with TRBJ2-1, with D hard to call. This specimen was peripheral blood, taken on day 0 of AZD1222 vaccination. The CDR3 reads CASSRVKLYNEQFF. CDR3 in DNA: TGTGCCAGTAGTCGGGTTAAGCTCTACAATGAGCAGTTCTTC.